This section outlines one T cell receptor beta chain sequence together with its context. What it binds is unknown. This record comes from a study of cytomegalovirus exposure and HLA in healthy donors. The ends lost 3 bases at V and 7 bases at J; junction bases unmatched: 10. Germline values: CDR1 SGHTA, CDR2 FQGTGA. This CDR3 has 16 amino acids. Study results and limitations: Diagnosis of cytomegalovirus status made by the classifier reportedly showed high specificity and sensitivity.

Primers: 60 Vbeta forward and 13 Jbeta reverse. Using immunoSEQ multiplex PCR, the repertoire was profiled, and TCRdb retains in-frame clones only, with some absent. The table has some 250,000 clones, 82% seen once. Sequenced material: PBMCs. The chain employs TRBV7-3 and TRBJ2-1; TRBD2 aligns across 9 bases. This sequence was found in a woman aged 40 to 50 in good health and CMV-seropositive. This CDR3 is CASSFSGSNVRNEQFF. As DNA, the CDR3 is TGTGCCAGCAGCTTTAGCGGGAGTAACGTGCGGAATGAGCAGTTCTTC.